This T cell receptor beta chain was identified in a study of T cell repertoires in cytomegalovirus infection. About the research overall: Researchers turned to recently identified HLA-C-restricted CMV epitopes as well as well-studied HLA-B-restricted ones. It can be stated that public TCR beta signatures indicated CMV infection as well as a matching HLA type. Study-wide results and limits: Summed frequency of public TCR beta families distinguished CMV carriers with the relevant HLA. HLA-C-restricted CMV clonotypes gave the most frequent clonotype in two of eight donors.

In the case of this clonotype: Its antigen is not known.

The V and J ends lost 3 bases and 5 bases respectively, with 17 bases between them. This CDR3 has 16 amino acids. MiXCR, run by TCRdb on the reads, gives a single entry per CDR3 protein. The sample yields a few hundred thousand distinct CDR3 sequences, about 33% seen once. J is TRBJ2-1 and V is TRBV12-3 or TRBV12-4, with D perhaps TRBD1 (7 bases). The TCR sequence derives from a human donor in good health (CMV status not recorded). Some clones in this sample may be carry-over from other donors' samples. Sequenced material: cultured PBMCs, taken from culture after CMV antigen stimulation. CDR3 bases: TGTGCCAGCAGTTTTGGTAGCGGACAGGCGAACAATGAGCAGTTCTTC. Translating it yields CASSFGSGQANNEQFF.